These 27 T cell receptor beta chains were sequenced from one sample in a study of blood T cell repertoires in COVID-19. This table comes from immunoSEQ multiplex PCR, and its TCRdb copy is limited to in-frame clones, with some not included. Of about 150,000 clones in the sample, roughly 76% were seen once. The specimen sequenced was peripheral blood. Receptors were obtained from a human donor with acute or convalescent COVID-19. The donor label of this sample is uncertain.

The rearrangement uses TRBV4-1 and TRBJ2-5; maybe TRBD2 (6 bases). V lost 1 base and J 3 bases, leaving 12 bases between the germline ends. The V gene's germline CDR1 is MGHRA and CDR2 YSYEKL. The CDR3 has 15 residues. CDR3 nucleotides: TGCGCCAGCAGCCAAGTGCGGGGTACGGAAGAGACCCAGTACTTC. Translated: CASSQVRGTEETQYF.

In this sample, this clone turned up a few times. This chain joins TRBV4-1 and TRBJ2-7, with D tentatively TRBD1 (6 bases). Germline values: CDR1 MGHRA, CDR2 YSYEKL. Trimming took off 0 bases at V and 0 bases at J, with 9 bases between the two ends. This CDR3 spans 15 amino acids. The CDR3, as DNA: TGCGCCAGCAGCCAAGAAACAGGGAGCTCCTACGAGCAGTACTTC. It translates to CASSQETGSSYEQYF.

V gene TRBV3-1 (or the pseudogene TRBV3-2) combines with J gene TRBJ2-2, with TRBD2 identical over 9 bases. The J segment lost 5 bases and the V segment lost 1 base, leaving 2 bases of the junction unmatched. The CDR3 contains 15 residues. The germline V gene has CDR1 LGHDT and CDR2 YNNKEL (reference sequence). The CDR3 here is CASSQALAGTGELFF. The DNA of the CDR3 is TGTGCCAGCAGCCAAGCCCTAGCGGGGACCGGGGAGCTGTTTTTT.

DNA of the CDR3: TGTGCCAGCGCTTGGGGCGGGGACTCCTACGAGCAGTACTTC. Its protein is CASAWGGDSYEQYF. V usage is TRBV2 and J usage is TRBJ2-7, with D possibly matching TRBD2 (6 bases). The CDR3 has 14 residues. Per the germline V gene, CDR1 is SNHLY and CDR2 is FYNNEI. Trimming stripped 8 bases from V and 0 bases from J, with 14 bases between.

The chain is built from TRBV3-1 (or the pseudogene TRBV3-2) and TRBJ2-3; D remains ambiguous. Germline CDR1 and CDR2: LGHDT and YNNKEL (reference sequence). The length of the CDR3 is 13 residues. V lost 2 bases and J 8 bases, leaving 11 bases between the germline ends. For the CDR3, the DNA is TGTGCCAGCAGCCAACAGATACGTGGTACGCAGTATTTT. It specifies CASSQQIRGTQYF.

The genes are TRBV15 and TRBJ2-1; D is possibly TRBD1 (5 bases). V was trimmed by 5 bases and J by 7 bases, leaving 9 bases between them. The CDR3 has 12 amino acids. Germline values: CDR1 LNHNV, CDR2 YYDKDF (reference sequence). CDR3 nucleotide sequence: TGTGCCACCAGCGTCCCAGGGAATGAGCAGTTCTTC. Its protein is CATSVPGNEQFF.

The chain combines TRBV2 with TRBJ1-5; 9 bases are shared with TRBD1. This CDR3 spans 13 amino acids. V was clipped by 6 bases and J by 7 bases; unmatched bases: 4. From germline, CDR1 is SNHLY and CDR2 FYNNEI. CDR3 protein: CASSLDRGQPQHF. CDR3 sequence (DNA): TGTGCCAGCAGCCTAGACAGGGGGCAGCCCCAGCATTTT.

The CDR3 bases are TGTGCCAGCAGCCGACAGGGAGTCTATGGCTACACCTTC. Amino acid sequence: CASSRQGVYGYTF. This sequence joins TRBV12-3 or TRBV12-4 and TRBJ1-2, with 7 bases fitting TRBD1. J lost 4 bases, V lost 6 bases, and 5 bases had no gene match. The CDR3 consists of 13 residues.

The chain has TRBV7-9 and TRBJ2-3; D may be TRBD2 (5 bases). Germline V gives CDR1 SEHNR, CDR2 FQNEAQ (reference sequence). The CDR3 is 14 residues long. Trimming cost V 1 base and J 4 bases, with 9 bases left between them. The CDR3 DNA reads as TGTGCCAGCAGCTTAGGGAGGTCAGCAGATACGCAGTATTTT. This encodes CASSLGRSADTQYF.

The chain has TRBV7-2 and TRBJ1-6; unclear D gene. Germline-derived CDR1 and CDR2 are SGHTA and FQGNSA. This CDR3 spans 15 amino acids. Deletions cut 6 bases from V and 0 bases from J, with 9 bases between. CDR3 coding DNA: TGTGCCAGCAGTCTGGAGAGCTCCTATAATTCACCCCTCCACTTT. It yields the protein CASSLESSYNSPLHF.

This chain links TRBV12-5 with TRBJ2-3; 7 nucleotides match TRBD2. The CDR3 spans 17 residues. The V segment lost 5 bases and the J segment 1 base; nucleotides outside the gene matches: 12. CDR1 is LGHNT, CDR2 FRNRAP, per germline. The CDR3 is CASGRGVAADGTDTQYF. The DNA for the CDR3 is TGTGCTAGTGGTCGGGGGGTAGCGGCCGACGGCACAGATACGCAGTATTTT. Looking up the rest from reference TRBV12-5 and TRBJ2-3 gives the full variable domain: DARVTQTPRHKVTEMGQEVTMRCQPILGHNTVFWYRQTMMQGLELLAYFRNRAPLDDSGMPKDRFSAEMPDATLATLKIQPSEPRDSAVYFCASGRGVAADGTDTQYFGPGTRLTVL.

This clone turned up a few times. The chain has TRBV18 and TRBJ2-7; TRBD2 might be the D (6 bases). The germline CDR1 and CDR2 sequences are KGHSH and LQKENI. The germline V and J ends were trimmed by 5 bases and 5 bases, with 13 bases remaining between them. This CDR3 comprises 13 residues. The CDR3 DNA reads as TGTGCCAGCTCAGGCACGGAGGGGAACGAGCAGTACGTC. This encodes CASSGTEGNEQYV.

Turning to this clone: Other nucleotide sequences in the sample specify the same CDR3. V gene TRBV5-6 combines with J gene TRBJ2-7; the D is unclear. Between the trimmed V and J ends, which lost 1 base and 0 bases, there was a span of 2 bases. This CDR3 has 12 residues. Germline CDR1 is SGHDT and CDR2 is YYEEEE. CDR3 protein: CASSLLSYEQYV. CDR3 DNA: TGTGCCAGCAGCTTGCTCTCCTACGAGCAGTACGTC.

This clone was seen more than once but under ten times. CDR3 DNA sequence: TGTGCCAGCAGCCAAACTGGGACAGGGGAAAATTCACCCCTCCACTTT. Its translation: CASSQTGTGENSPLHF. The V and J genes are TRBV16 and TRBJ1-6; the match to TRBD1 covers 10 bases. This CDR3 spans 16 amino acids. CDR1 is KGHSY and CDR2 is FQNENV in the germline V gene. V lost 2 bases and J lost 7; bases outside the gene matches: 5.

This chain connects TRBV19 to TRBJ1-6; D is ambiguous. Germline CDR1 is LNHDA and CDR2 is SQIVND (reference sequence). This CDR3 comprises 17 residues. Trimming left V 1 base short and J 10 bases short, with 20 bases between. Written as DNA, the CDR3 is TGTGCCAGTAGTATAGGGCACAGAAACTTTCCTGGATCACCCCTCCACTTT. As protein: CASSIGHRNFPGSPLHF.

V and J are TRBV29-1 and TRBJ1-5; the D is unclear. CDR1 SQVTM and CDR2 ANQGSEA come from the germline V gene. This CDR3 contains 13 residues. V dropped 4 bases and J dropped 6 bases, with 13 bases sitting between them. The DNA for the CDR3 is TGCAGCGTTGTAACAGTCAGCGGTCAGCCCCAGCATTTT. This translates into CSVVTVSGQPQHF.

The V gene is TRBV5-6, the J gene TRBJ1-2; TRBD1 matches at 8 bases. Trimming took 4 bases from V and 10 from J; bases not matched to a gene: 24. The CDR3 extends over 18 amino acids. Germline V CDR1 and CDR2: SGHDT, YYEEEE. DNA for the CDR3: TGTGCCAGCAGCATACAGCGGGACAGGAGTATCTTGGCGGTGACCTACACCTTC. Its translation is CASSIQRDRSILAVTYTF.

This clone appeared once. The genes are TRBV24-1 and TRBJ2-2; 9 nucleotides line up with TRBD1. Germline CDR1 reads KGHDR; CDR2 reads SFDVKD. The CDR3 is 16 amino acids. Trimming removed 4 bases from V and 6 bases from J; junction bases left unmatched: 8. For the CDR3, the DNA is TGTGCCACCAGTGAACTTGGACAGGGGAGGGCCGGGGAGCTGTTTTTT. Protein sequence: CATSELGQGRAGELFF.

The rearrangement links TRBV7-8 to TRBJ2-3, with 7 bases matching TRBD2. V shed 5 bases, J shed 5 bases, and the junction held 10 bases outside the gene matches. The CDR3 consists of 15 residues. Germline CDR1 and CDR2: SGHVS and FQNEAQ. CDR3 sequence: CASSPGFAGEDTQYF. CDR3 nucleotide sequence: TGTGCCAGCAGCCCAGGGTTTGCGGGGGAAGATACGCAGTATTTT.

The V call is TRBV5-1, the J call TRBJ1-1, with D hard to call. The CDR3 totals 14 residues. Looked up from germline, CDR1 is SGHRS and CDR2 is YFSETQ. V was trimmed by 0 bases and J by 1 base, leaving 7 bases between them. The CDR3, as DNA: TGCGCCAGCAGCTTGGCCGGGAGGAACACTGAAGCTTTCTTT. Protein sequence: CASSLAGRNTEAFF.

The chain recombines TRBV5-1 with TRBJ2-7, with D maybe TRBD2 (6 bases). CDR3 length: 15 amino acids. Germline CDR1 and CDR2: SGHRS and YFSETQ. V was clipped by 6 bases and J by 0 bases, with 16 bases between them. The CDR3 coding sequence is TGCGCCAGCACTCCGGGGGACGTTAGCTCCTACGAGCAGTACTTC. Translation: CASTPGDVSSYEQYF.

The chain is built from TRBV2 and TRBJ1-3, with no clear D. CDR3 length: 15 residues. The germline gives CDR1 SNHLY, CDR2 FYNNEI. Trimming stripped 2 bases from V and 0 bases from J, with 8 bases between. Here the CDR3 reads CASSEMRSSGNTIYF. CDR3 DNA: TGTGCCAGCAGTGAAATGAGGTCCTCTGGAAACACCATATATTTT.

The genes are TRBV29-1 and TRBJ2-7; TRBD1 aligns across 7 bases. CDR3 length: 11 amino acids. Germline trimming cut 4 bases from V and 4 bases from J; bases unmatched to any gene: 1. Per the germline V gene, CDR1 is SQVTM and CDR2 is ANQGSEA. CDR3 sequence: CSVGTGYEQYV. The CDR3 DNA is TGCAGCGTTGGGACAGGTTACGAGCAGTACGTC.

CDR3 loop: CSARTGGGSTEAFF. CDR3 nucleotide sequence: TGCAGCGCCAGGACAGGGGGCGGGAGCACTGAAGCTTTCTTT. This rearrangement joins TRBV29-1 to TRBJ1-1; 11 bases match TRBD1. This CDR3 comprises 14 residues. Germline CDR1 and CDR2: SQVTM and ANQGSEA. The J segment lost 4 bases and the V segment lost 7 bases, leaving 8 bases of the junction unmatched.

The chain has TRBV14 and TRBJ2-3; 9 positions match TRBD2. The CDR3 is 19 residues long. The germline CDR1 and CDR2 sequences are SGHDN and FVKESK. The V segment lost 3 bases and the J segment 4 bases; nucleotides outside the gene matches: 17. CDR3 sequence reads: CASSHSPLLAGRPSDTQYF. The DNA for the CDR3 is TGTGCCAGCAGCCATAGCCCACTCCTAGCGGGGAGACCGTCAGATACGCAGTATTTT.

Points on this clone: Germline and junction disagree at one end, which may indicate a read error. This chain connects TRBV10-2 to TRBJ2-7; TRBD2 matches 7 bases. The CDR3 consists of 16 residues. CDR1 is WSHSY, CDR2 SAAADI, per germline. The CDR3 here is CAGSELLGGTGYEQYF. DNA of the CDR3: TGCGCCGGCAGTGAGTTACTCGGGGGGACGGGCTACGAGCAGTACTTC.

The chain couples TRBV24-1 to TRBJ1-5; D unclear. CDR1 KGHDR and CDR2 SFDVKD come from the germline V gene. The CDR3 totals 13 residues. Trimming cost V 4 bases and J 6 bases, with 9 bases left between them. The CDR3 DNA reads TGTGCCACCAGTGAAGCAGGAGGTCAGCCCCAGCATTTT. It yields the protein CATSEAGGQPQHF.